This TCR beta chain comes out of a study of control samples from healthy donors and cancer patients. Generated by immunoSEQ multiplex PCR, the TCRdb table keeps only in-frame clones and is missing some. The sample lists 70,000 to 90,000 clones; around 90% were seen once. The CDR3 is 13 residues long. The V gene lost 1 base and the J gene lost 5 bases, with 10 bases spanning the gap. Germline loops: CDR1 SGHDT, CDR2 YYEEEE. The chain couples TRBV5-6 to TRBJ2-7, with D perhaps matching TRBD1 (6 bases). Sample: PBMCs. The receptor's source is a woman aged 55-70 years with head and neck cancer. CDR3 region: CASSLLRGNEQYF. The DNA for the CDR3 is TGTGCCAGCAGCTTGTTGAGGGGGAACGAGCAGTACTTC.